The entry that follows covers one T cell receptor beta chain sequence. Antigen: not known. This sample was included in a study of T cell responses to AZD1222 COVID-19 vaccine. The study's findings and limits: CD4 TCRs associated with vaccination spanned spike, dominating at 160-218 and 743-854.

Measured with immunoSEQ multiplex PCR; TCRdb has only the in-frame clones, and not every one. Here the sample spans some 70,000 clones, 80% being singletons. Germline CDR1 is MDHEN and CDR2 is SYDVKM. The CDR3 contains 11 residues. The V end was cut by 4 bases, the J end by 14 bases, with 14 bases between. This chain links TRBV28 with TRBJ1-1, with TRBD1 as a possible D gene (5 bases). The sequencing used peripheral blood, collected 28 days after the second AZD1222 dose. The clonotype comes from an adult who received the AZD1222 COVID-19 vaccine. In DNA form, the CDR3 reads TGTGCCAGCAGTTCGGGACGGTCTTACTTCTTT. Translating gives CASSSGRSYFF.